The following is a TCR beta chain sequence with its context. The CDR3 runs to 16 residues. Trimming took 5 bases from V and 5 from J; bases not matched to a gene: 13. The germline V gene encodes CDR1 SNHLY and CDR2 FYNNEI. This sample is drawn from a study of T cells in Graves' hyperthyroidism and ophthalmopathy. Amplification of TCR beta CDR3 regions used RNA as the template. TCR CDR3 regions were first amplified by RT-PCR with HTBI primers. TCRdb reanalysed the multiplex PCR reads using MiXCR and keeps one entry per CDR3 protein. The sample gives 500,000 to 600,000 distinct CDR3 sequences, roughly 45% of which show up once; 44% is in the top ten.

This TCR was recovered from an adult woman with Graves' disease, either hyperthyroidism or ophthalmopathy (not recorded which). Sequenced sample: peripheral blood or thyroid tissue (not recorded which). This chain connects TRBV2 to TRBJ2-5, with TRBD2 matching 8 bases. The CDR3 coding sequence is TGTGCCAGCAGTTTATTGGGTAGCGGGAAACATGAGACCCAGTACTTC. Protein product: CASSLLGSGKHETQYF.